This TCR beta chain comes out of a study of beta chain features in type 1 diabetes. Investigators reverse transcribed all isolated RNA, so they sequenced expressed TCRB transcripts. Only in-frame clones appear in the TCRdb table, and some are missing; sequencing was by immunoSEQ multiplex PCR. The profile shows under 800,000 clones, about a sixth of them singletons. About this clone itself: Its antigen is not known.

Germline-derived CDR1 and CDR2 are ENHRY and SYGVKD. The CDR3 runs 12 residues. V lost 7 bases and J 4 bases, leaving 9 bases between the germline ends. Study-wide points: Comparison showed that naive, central memory and Treg TCRB repertoires appeared more similar among patients than among healthy donors.

The chain couples TRBV10-3 to TRBJ2-3, with TRBD2 as a possible D gene (6 bases). This receptor was identified in a man in his late teens or twenties in good health. The sample comprised naive CD4+ T cells from blood. The CDR3 protein is CAINRDSDTQYF. The CDR3 DNA sequence: TGTGCCATCAATCGGGACTCAGATACGCAGTATTTT.